This T cell receptor (beta chain) derives from a study of T cells in Graves' hyperthyroidism and ophthalmopathy. Study context: The authors collected peripheral blood at initial diagnosis, before any treatment.

The CDR3 covers 11 residues. Trimming cost V 5 bases and J 7 bases, with 7 bases left between them. Germline values: CDR1 MNHNS, CDR2 SASEGT. RNA transcripts provided the source from which TCR beta CDR3 regions were amplified. The HTBI primer set served for first-round RT-PCR of the TCR CDR3. In TCRdb, the multiplex PCR reads were re-called with MiXCR into one record per CDR3 protein. The repertoire has a few hundred thousand distinct CDR3 sequences, approximately 15% of them found once; the top ten carry about 4.9%. Hyperthyroidism had been newly diagnosed in patients aged 18 to 65, and its duration was under 2 months. Lactation, pregnancy, other autoimmune disease or uncontrolled infection excluded patients.

This TCR came from a woman younger than 35 with Graves' hyperthyroidism. Sequenced input: blood. This chain joins TRBV6-1 and TRBJ2-3, with D perhaps matching TRBD1 (6 bases). In DNA form, the CDR3 reads TGTGCCAGCAGTCAGGGGAATACGCAGTATTTT. Its protein is CASSQGNTQYF.